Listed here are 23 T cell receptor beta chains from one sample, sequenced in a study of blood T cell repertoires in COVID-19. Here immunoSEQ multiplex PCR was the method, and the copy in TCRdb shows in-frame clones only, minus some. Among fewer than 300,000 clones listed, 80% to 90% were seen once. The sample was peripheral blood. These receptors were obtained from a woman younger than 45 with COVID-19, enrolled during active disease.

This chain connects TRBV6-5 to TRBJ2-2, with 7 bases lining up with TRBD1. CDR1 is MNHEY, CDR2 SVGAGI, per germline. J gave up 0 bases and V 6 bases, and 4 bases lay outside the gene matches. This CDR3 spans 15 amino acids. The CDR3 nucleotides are TGTGCCAGCAGGAACGGGACAGCGAACACCGGGGAGCTGTTTTTT. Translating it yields CASRNGTANTGELFF.

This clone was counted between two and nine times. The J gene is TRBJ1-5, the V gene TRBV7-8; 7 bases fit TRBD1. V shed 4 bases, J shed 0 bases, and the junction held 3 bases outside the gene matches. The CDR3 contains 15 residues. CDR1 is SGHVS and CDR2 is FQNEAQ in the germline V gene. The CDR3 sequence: CASSYRGYSNQPQHF. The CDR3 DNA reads TGTGCCAGCAGCTACAGGGGCTATAGCAATCAGCCCCAGCATTTT.

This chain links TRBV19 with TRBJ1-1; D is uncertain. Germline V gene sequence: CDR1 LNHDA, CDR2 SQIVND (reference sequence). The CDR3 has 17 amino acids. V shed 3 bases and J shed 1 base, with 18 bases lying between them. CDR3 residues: CASSIPDSLSKNTEAFF. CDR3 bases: TGTGCCAGTAGTATCCCTGACTCTTTGTCCAAGAACACTGAAGCTTTCTTT.

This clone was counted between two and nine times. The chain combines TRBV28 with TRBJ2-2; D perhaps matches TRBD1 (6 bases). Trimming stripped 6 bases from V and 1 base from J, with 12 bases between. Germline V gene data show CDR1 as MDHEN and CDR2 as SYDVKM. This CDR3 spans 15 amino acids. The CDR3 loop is CASRPTDRNTGELFF. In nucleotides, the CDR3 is TGTGCCAGCAGACCCACGGACAGGAACACCGGGGAGCTGTTTTTT.

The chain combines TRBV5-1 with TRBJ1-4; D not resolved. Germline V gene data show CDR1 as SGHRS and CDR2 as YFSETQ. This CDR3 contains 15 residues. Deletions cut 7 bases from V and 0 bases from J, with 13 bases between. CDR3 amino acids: CASSRNSATNEKLFF. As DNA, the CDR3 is TGCGCCAGCTCCCGTAACTCTGCAACTAATGAAAAACTGTTTTTT.

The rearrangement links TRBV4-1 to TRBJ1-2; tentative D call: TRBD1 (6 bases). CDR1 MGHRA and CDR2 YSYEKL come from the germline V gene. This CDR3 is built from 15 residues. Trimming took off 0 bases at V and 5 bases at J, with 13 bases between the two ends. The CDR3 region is CASSQEGGGWYGYTF. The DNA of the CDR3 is TGCGCCAGCAGCCAAGAGGGAGGGGGTTGGTATGGCTACACCTTC.

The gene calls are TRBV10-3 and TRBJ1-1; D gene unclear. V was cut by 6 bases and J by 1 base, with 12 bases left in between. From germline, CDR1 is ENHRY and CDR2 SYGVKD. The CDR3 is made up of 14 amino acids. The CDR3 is CAISTNGRNTEAFF. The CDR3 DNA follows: TGTGCCATCAGCACAAATGGGAGGAACACTGAAGCTTTCTTT.

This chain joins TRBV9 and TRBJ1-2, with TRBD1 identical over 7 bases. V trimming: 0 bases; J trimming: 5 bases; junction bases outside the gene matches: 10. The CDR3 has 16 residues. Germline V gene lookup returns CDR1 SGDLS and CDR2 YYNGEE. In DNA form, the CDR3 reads TGTGCCAGCAGCGTAGCTCAAGGAGGGGGCGGGTATGGCTACACCTTC. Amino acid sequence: CASSVAQGGGGYGYTF.

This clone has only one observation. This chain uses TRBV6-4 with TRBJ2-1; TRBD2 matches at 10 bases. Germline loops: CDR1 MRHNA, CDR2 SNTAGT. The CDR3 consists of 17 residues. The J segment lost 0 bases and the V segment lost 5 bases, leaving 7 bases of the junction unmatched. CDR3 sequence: CASSKLAGFSSYNEQFF. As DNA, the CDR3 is TGTGCCAGCAGTAAACTAGCGGGGTTTAGCTCCTACAATGAGCAGTTCTTC.

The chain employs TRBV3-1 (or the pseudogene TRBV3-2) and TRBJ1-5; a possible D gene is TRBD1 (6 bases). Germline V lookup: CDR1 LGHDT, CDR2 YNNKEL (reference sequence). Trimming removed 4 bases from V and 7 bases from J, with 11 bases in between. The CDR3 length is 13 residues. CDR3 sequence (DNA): TGTGCCAGCAGCCCACAGGGTGGACAGCCCCAGCATTTT. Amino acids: CASSPQGGQPQHF.

CDR3 residues: CASGRTVMNTEAFF. For the CDR3, the DNA is TGCGCCAGCGGGAGGACGGTGATGAACACTGAAGCTTTCTTT. The chain links TRBV10-2 to TRBJ1-1, with D unclear. Trimming took 8 bases from V and 0 from J, leaving 13 bases between them. The CDR3 consists of 14 residues. Per germline, CDR1 WSHSY and CDR2 SAAADI.

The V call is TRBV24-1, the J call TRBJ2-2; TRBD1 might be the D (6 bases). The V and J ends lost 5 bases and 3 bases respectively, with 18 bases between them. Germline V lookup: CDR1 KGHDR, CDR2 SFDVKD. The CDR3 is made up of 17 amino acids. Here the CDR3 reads CATSGDTPESDTGELFF. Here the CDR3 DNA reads TGTGCCACCAGTGGGGACACCCCCGAGTCGGACACCGGGGAGCTGTTTTTT.

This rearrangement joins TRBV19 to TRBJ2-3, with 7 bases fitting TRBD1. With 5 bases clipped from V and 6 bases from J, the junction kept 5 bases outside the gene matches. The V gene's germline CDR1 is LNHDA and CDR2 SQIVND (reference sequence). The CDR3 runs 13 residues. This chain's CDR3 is CASSPRQGDTQYF. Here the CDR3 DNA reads TGTGCCAGTAGTCCCCGACAGGGTGATACGCAGTATTTT.

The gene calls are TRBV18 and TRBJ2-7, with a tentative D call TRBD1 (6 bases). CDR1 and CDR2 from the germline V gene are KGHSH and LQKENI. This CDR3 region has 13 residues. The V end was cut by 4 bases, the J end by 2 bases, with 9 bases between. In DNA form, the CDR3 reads TGTGCCAGCTCACGCAGGGGAACCTACGAGCAGTACTTC. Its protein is CASSRRGTYEQYF.

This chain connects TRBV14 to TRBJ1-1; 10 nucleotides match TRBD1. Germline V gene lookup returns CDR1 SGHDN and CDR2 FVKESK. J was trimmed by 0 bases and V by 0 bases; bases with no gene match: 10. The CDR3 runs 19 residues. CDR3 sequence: CASSQEDGTGVQMNTEAFF. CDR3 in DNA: TGTGCCAGCAGCCAAGAAGACGGGACAGGGGTACAGATGAACACTGAAGCTTTCTTT.

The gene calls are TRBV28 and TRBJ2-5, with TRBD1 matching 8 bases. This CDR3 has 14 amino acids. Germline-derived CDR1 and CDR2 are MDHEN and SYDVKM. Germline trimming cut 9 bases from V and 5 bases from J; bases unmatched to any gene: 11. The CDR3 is CASIPRGQGETQYF. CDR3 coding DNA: TGTGCCAGTATACCCAGGGGGCAGGGGGAGACCCAGTACTTC. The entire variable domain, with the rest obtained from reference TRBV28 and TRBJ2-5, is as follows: DVKVTQSSRYLVKRTGEKVFLECVQDMDHENMFWYRQDPGLGLRLIYFSYDVKMKEKGDIPEGYSVSREKKERFSLILESASTNQTSMYLCASIPRGQGETQYFGPGTRLLVL.

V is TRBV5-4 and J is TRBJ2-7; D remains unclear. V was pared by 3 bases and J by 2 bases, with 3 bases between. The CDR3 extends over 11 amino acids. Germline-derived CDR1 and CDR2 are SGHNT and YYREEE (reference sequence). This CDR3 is CASSSTYEQYF. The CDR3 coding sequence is TGTGCCAGCAGCTCTACCTACGAGCAGTACTTC. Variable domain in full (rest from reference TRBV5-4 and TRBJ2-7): ETGVTQSPTHLIKTRGQQVTLRCSSQSGHNTVSWYQQALGQGPQFIFQYYREEENGRGNFPPRFSGLQFPNYSSELNVNALELDDSALYLCASSSTYEQYFGPGTRLTVT.

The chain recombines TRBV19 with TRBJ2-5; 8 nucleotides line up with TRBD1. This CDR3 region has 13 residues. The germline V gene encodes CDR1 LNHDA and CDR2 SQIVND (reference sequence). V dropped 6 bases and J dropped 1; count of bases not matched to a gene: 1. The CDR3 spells CASSRGRQETQYF. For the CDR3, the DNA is TGTGCCAGTAGCAGGGGGCGCCAAGAGACCCAGTACTTC.

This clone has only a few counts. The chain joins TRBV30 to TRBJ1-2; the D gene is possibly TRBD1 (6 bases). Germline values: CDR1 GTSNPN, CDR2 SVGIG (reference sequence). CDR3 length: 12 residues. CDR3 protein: CATGTWDYGYTF. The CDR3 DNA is TGTGCAACAGGGACATGGGACTATGGCTACACCTTC.

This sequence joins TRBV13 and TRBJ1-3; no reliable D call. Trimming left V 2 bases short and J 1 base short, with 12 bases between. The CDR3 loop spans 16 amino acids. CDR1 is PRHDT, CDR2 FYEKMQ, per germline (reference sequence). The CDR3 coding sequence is TGTGCCAGCAGCTTAAGTTACTTCGGTTCTGGAAACACCATATATTTT. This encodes CASSLSYFGSGNTIYF.

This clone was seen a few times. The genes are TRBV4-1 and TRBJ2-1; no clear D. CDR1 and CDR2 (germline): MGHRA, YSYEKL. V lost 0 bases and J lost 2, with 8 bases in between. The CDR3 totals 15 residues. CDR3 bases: TGCGCCAGCAGCCAAGATACTTTAACCTACAATGAGCAGTTCTTC. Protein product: CASSQDTLTYNEQFF.

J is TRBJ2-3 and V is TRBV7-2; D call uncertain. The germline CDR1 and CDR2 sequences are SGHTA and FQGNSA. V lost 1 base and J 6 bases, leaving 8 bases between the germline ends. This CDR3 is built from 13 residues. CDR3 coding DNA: TGTGCCAGCAGCTTAGAGGCCGGGGATACGCAGTATTTT. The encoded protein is CASSLEAGDTQYF.

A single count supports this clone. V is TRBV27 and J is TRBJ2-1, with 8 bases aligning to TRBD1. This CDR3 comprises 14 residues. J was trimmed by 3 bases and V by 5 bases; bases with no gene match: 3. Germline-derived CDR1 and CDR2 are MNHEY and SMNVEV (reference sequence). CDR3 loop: CASSPGQGYNEQFF. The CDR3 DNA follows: TGTGCCAGCAGTCCTGGACAGGGCTACAATGAGCAGTTCTTC.